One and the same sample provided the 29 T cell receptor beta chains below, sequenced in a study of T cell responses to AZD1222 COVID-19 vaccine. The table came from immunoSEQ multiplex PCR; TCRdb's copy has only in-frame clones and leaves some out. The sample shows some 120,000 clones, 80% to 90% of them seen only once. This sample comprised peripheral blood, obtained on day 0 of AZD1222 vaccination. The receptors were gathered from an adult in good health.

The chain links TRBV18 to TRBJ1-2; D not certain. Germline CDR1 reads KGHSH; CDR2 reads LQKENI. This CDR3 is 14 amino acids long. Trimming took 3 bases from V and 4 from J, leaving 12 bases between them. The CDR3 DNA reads TGTGCCAGCTCACCCGGGGATTTGGGCTATGGCTACACCTTC. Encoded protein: CASSPGDLGYGYTF.

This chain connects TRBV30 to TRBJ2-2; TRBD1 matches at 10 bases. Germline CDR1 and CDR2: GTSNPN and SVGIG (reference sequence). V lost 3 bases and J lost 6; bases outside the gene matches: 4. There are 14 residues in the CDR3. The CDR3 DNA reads TGTGCCTGGAGGGGACAGGGGACCCCCGGGGAGCTGTTTTTT. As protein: CAWRGQGTPGELFF.

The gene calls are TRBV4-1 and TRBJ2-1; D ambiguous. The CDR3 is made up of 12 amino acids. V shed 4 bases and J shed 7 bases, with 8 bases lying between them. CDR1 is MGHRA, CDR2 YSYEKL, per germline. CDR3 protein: CASSLSLNEQFF. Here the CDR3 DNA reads TGCGCCAGCAGCCTGTCACTAAATGAGCAGTTCTTC.

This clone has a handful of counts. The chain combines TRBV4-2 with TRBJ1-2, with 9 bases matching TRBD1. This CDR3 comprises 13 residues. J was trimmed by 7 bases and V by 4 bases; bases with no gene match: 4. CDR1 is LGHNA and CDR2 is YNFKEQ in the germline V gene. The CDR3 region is CASSPGQGLGYTF. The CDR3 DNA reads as TGTGCCAGCAGCCCGGGACAGGGTCTTGGCTACACCTTC.

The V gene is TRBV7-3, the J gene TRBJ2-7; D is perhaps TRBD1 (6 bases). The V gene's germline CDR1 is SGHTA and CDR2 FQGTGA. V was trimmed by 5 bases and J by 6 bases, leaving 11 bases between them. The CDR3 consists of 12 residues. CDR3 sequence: CASSVTGSEQYF. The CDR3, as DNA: TGTGCCAGCAGCGTTACAGGGTCCGAGCAGTACTTC.

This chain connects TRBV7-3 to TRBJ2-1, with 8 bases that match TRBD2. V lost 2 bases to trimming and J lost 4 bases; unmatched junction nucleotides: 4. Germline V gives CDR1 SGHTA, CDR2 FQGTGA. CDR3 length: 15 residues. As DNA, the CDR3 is TGTGCCAGCAGCTTAGGGACTAGGGCATACAATGAGCAGTTCTTC. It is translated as CASSLGTRAYNEQFF.

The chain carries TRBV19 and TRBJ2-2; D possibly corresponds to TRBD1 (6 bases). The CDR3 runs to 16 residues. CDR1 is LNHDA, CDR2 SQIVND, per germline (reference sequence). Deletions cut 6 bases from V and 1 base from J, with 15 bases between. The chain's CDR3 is CASRNQDRRNTGELFF. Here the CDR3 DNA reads TGTGCCAGTAGAAACCAGGACAGACGGAACACCGGGGAGCTGTTTTTT. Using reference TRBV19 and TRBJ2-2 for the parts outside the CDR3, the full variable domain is DGGITQSPKYLFRKEGQNVTLSCEQNLNHDAMYWYRQDPGQGLRLIYYSQIVNDFQKGDIAEGYSVSREKKESFPLTVTSAQKNPTAFYLCASRNQDRRNTGELFFGEGSRLTVL.

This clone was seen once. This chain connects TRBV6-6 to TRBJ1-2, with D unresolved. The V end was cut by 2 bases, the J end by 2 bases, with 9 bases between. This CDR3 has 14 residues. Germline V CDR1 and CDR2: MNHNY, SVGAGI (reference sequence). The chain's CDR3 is CASSYPTANYGYTF. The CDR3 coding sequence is TGTGCCAGCAGTTACCCTACGGCGAACTATGGCTACACCTTC.

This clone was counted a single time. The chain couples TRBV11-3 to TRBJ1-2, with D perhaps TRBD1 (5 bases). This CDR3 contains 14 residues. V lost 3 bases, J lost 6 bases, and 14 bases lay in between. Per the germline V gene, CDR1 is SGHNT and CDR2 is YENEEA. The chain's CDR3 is CASSLGVIGDGYTF. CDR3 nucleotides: TGTGCCAGCAGCTTGGGGGTGATAGGCGATGGCTACACCTTC.

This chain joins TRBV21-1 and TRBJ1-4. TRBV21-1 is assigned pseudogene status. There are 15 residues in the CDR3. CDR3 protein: CASSQRGGVSEKLFF. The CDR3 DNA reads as TGTGCCAGCAGCCAAAGAGGAGGGGTAAGTGAAAAACTGTTTTTT.

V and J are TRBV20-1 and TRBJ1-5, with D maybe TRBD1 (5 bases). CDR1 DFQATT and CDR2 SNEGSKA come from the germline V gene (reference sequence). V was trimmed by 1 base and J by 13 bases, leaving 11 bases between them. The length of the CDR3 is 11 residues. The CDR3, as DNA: TGCAGTGCTAGAGCTAGAAAGGGGCAGCATTTT. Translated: CSARARKGQHF.

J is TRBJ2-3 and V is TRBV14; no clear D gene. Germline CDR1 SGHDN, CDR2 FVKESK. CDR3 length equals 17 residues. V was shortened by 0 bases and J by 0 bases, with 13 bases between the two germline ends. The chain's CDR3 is CASSQDVATASTDTQYF. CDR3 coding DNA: TGTGCCAGCAGCCAAGATGTCGCAACGGCTAGCACAGATACGCAGTATTTT.

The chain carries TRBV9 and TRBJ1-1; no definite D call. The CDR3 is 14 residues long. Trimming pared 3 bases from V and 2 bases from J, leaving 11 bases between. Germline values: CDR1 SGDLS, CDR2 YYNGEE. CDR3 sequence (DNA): TGTGCCAGCAGCGCCCCATCGGGAAACACTGAAGCTTTCTTT. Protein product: CASSAPSGNTEAFF. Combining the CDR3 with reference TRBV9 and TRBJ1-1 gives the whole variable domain DSGVTQTPKHLITATGQRVTLRCSPRSGDLSVYWYQQSLDQGLQFLIQYYNGEERAKGNILERFSAQQFPDLHSELNLSSLELGDSALYFCASSAPSGNTEAFFGQGTRLTVV.

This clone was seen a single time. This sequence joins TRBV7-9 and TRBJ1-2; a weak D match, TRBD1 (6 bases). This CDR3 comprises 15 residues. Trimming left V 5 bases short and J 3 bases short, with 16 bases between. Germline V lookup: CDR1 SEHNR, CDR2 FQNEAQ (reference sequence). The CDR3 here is CASSEDSPSDYGYTF. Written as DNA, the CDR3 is TGTGCCAGCAGCGAGGACAGCCCGTCTGACTATGGCTACACCTTC.

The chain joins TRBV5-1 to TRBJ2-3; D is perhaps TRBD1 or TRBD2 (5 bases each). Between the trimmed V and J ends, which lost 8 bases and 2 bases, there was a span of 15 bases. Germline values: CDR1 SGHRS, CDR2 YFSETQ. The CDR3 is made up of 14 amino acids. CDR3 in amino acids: CASLDRGNTDTQYF. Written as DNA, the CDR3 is TGCGCCAGTCTCGACAGAGGGAACACAGATACGCAGTATTTT.

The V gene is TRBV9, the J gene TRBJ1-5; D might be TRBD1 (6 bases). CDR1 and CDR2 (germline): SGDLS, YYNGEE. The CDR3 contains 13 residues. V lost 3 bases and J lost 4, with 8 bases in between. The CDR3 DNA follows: TGTGCCAGCAGCGAGGGGGGGAATCAGCCCCAGCATTTT. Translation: CASSEGGNQPQHF. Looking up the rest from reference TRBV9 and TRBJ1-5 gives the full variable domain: DSGVTQTPKHLITATGQRVTLRCSPRSGDLSVYWYQQSLDQGLQFLIQYYNGEERAKGNILERFSAQQFPDLHSELNLSSLELGDSALYFCASSEGGNQPQHFGDGTRLSIL.

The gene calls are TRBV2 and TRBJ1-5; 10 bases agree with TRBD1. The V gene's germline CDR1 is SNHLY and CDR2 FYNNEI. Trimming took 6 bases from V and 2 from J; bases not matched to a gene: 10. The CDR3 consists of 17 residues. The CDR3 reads CASREGQGTWGNQPQHF. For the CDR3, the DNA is TGTGCCAGCAGGGAGGGACAGGGGACTTGGGGCAATCAGCCCCAGCATTTT. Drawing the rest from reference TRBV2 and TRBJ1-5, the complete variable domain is EPEVTQTPSHQVTQMGQEVILRCVPISNHLYFYWYRQILGQKVEFLVSFYNNEISEKSEIFDDQFSVERPDGSNFTLKIRSTKLEDSAMYFCASREGQGTWGNQPQHFGDGTRLSIL.

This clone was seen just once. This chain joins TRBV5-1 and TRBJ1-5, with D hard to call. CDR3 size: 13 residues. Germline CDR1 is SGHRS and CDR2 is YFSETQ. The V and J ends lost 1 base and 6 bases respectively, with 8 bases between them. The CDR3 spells CASSLWGSQPQHF. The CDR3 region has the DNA TGCGCCAGCAGCTTGTGGGGAAGTCAGCCCCAGCATTTT.

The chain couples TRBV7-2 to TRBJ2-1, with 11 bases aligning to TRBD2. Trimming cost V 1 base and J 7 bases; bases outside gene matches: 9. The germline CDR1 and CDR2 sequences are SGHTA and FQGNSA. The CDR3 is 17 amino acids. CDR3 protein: CASSLGVSGGARNEQFF. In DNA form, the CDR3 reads TGTGCCAGCAGCTTAGGAGTTAGCGGGGGGGCCCGGAATGAGCAGTTCTTC.

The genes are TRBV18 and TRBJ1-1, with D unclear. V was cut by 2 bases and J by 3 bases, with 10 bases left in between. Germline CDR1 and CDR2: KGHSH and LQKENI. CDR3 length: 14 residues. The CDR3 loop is CASSPGVLDTEAFF. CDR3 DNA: TGTGCCAGCTCACCAGGGGTACTTGACACTGAAGCTTTCTTT. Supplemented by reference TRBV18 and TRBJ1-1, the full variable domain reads NAGVMQNPRHLVRRRGQEARLRCSPMKGHSHVYWYRQLPEEGLKFMVYLQKENIIDESGMPKERFSAEFPKEGPSILRIQQVVRGDSAAYFCASSPGVLDTEAFFGQGTRLTVV.

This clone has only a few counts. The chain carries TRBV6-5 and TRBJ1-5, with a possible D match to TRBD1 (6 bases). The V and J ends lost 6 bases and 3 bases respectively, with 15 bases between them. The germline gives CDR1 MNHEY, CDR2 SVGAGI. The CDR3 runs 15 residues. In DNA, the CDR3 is TGTGCCAGCAGGAAACCGACAGGAGTCAATCAGCCCCAGCATTTT. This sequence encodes CASRKPTGVNQPQHF.

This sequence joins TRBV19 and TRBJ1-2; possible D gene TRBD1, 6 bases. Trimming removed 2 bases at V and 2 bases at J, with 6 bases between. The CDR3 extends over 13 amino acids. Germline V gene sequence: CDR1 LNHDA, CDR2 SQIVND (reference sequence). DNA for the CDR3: TGTGCCAGTAGTATACAGGGGAACTATGGCTACACCTTC. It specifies CASSIQGNYGYTF.

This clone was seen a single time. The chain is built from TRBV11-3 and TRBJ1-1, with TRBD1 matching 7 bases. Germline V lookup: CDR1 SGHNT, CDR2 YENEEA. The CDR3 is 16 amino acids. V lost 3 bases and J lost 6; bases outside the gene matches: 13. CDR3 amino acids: CASSFRGRSRGAEAFF. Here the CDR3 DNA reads TGTGCCAGCAGCTTCAGGGGAAGGTCCAGGGGGGCTGAAGCTTTCTTT.

The CDR3 loop reads CATGGDSSYEQYF. The CDR3 DNA reads TGTGCCACGGGGGGAGACAGCTCCTACGAGCAGTACTTC. The chain couples TRBV10-3 to TRBJ2-7; TRBD2 aligns across 7 bases. The CDR3 is made up of 13 amino acids. The germline V gene has CDR1 ENHRY and CDR2 SYGVKD. V lost 10 bases, J lost 0 bases, and 6 bases stayed unmatched.

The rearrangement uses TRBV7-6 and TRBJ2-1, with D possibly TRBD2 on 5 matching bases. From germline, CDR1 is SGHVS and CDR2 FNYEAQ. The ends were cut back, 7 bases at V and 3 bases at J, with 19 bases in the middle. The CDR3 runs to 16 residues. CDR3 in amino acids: CASTRAAVASYNEQFF. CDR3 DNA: TGTGCCAGCACCCGAGCGGCGGTAGCAAGCTACAATGAGCAGTTCTTC. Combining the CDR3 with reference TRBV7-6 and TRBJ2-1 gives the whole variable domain GAGVSQSPRYKVTKRGQDVALRCDPISGHVSLYWYRQALGQGPEFLTYFNYEAQQDKSGLPNDRFSAERPEGSISTLTIQRTEQRDSAMYRCASTRAAVASYNEQFFGPGTRLTVL.

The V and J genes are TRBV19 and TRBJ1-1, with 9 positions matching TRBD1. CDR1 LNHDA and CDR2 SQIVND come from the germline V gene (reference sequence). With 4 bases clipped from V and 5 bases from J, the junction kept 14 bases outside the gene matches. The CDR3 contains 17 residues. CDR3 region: CASSTSGTGLFRTEAFF. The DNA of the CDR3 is TGTGCCAGTAGTACCTCCGGGACAGGGCTTTTTAGGACTGAAGCTTTCTTT.

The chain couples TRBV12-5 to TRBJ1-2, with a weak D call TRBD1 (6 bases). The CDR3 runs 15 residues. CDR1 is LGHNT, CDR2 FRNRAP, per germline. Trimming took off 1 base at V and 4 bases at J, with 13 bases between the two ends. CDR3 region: CASGLETGLTYGYTF. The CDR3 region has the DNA TGTGCTAGTGGTTTGGAGACAGGCCTTACCTATGGCTACACCTTC.

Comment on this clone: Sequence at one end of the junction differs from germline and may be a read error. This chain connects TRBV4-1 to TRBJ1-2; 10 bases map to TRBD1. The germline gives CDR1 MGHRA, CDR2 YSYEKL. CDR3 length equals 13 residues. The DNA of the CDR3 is TGCGCCAGCAGCCACGTCAGGGGACAGGGGCCCCTTTTC. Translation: CASSHVRGQGPLF.

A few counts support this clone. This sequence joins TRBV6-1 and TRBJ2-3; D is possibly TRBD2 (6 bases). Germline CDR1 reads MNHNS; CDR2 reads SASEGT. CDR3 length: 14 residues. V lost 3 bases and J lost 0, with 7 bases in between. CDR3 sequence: CASSEAGSTDTQYF. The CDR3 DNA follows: TGTGCCAGCAGTGAGGCGGGGAGCACAGATACGCAGTATTTT.